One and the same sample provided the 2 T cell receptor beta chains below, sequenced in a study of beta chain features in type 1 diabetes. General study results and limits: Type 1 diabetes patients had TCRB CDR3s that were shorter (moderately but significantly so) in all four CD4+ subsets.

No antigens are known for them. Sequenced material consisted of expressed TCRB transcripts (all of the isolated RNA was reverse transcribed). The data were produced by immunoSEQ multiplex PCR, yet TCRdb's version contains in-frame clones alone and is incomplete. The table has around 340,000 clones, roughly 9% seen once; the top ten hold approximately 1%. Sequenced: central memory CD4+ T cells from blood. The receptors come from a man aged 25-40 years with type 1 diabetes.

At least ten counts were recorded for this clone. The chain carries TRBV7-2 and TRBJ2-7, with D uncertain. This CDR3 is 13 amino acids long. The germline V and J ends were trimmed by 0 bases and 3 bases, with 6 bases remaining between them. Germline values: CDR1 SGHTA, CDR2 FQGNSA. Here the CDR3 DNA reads TGTGCCAGCAGCTTAGCGGGCTTCTACGAGCAGTACTTC. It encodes CASSLAGFYEQYF.

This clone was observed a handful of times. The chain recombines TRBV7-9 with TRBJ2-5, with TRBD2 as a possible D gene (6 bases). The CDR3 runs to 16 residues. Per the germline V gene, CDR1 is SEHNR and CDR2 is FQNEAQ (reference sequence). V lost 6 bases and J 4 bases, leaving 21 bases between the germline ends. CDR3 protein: CASSPTRVREGETQYF. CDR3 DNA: TGTGCCAGCAGTCCGACTAGAGTCAGGGAAGGAGAGACCCAGTACTTC. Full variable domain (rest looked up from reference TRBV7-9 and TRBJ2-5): DTGVSQNPRHKITKRGQNVTFRCDPISEHNRLYWYRQTLGQGPEFLTYFQNEAQLEKSRLLSDRFSAERPKGSFSTLEIQRTEQGDSAMYLCASSPTRVREGETQYFGPGTRLLVL.